This TCR beta chain was retrieved from a study of cytomegalovirus exposure and HLA in healthy donors. Broader study findings: Sequences of the TCR beta chain were said to predict the HLA-A and HLA-B alleles of most subjects accurately. Prior analysis indicated that the majority of TCR beta V segments exhibited productivity approximately 87% or approximately 30% of the time. The study carried out a later analysis of TCR beta sequences. It associated under 20,000 of them with specific HLA alleles at a false discovery rate of 0.05.

Primers for the PCR totalled 60 Vbeta and 13 Jbeta. Sequenced by immunoSEQ multiplex PCR; TCRdb stores in-frame clones only, minus some. The profile shows some 170,000 clones, 80% to 90% of them singletons. CDR3 length equals 14 residues. Trimming pared 1 base from V and 1 base from J, leaving 6 bases between. CDR1 is SSHAT and CDR2 is FNYEAQ in the germline V gene (reference sequence). A note on this clone: The antigen is unknown.

Material: PBMCs. The clonotype was recovered from a woman aged 25 to 39 in good health and CMV-seropositive. The chain links TRBV7-7 to TRBJ2-3, with a weak D call TRBD2 (5 bases). This chain's CDR3 is CASSLGSGTDTQYF. The CDR3 coding sequence is TGTGCCAGCAGCTTAGGTAGCGGCACAGATACGCAGTATTTT.